The 4 T cell receptor beta chains below were found in one sample sequenced in a study of T-cell reconstitution after alpha-beta-depleted transplantation in children. The TCRbeta library incorporated unique molecular identifiers. TCRdb itself ran the PCR reads through MiXCR, one entry per CDR3 protein. Among 250,000 to 300,000 distinct CDR3 sequences listed, under 14% were seen once. Sequences were derived from peripheral blood, sampled 180 days after TCRalphabeta/CD19-depleted stem cell transplant. Receptor source: a male patient between 2 and 10 years old who had a stem cell transplant for chronic granulomatous disease, so the T cells may come from the graft donor.

This clonotype has a count of ten or more. This sequence joins TRBV28 and TRBJ2-7; possible D gene TRBD1, 5 bases. Germline V gene lookup returns CDR1 MDHEN and CDR2 SYDVKM. This CDR3 is built from 15 residues. Between the trimmed V and J ends, which lost 5 bases and 0 bases, there was a span of 14 bases. The CDR3 DNA sequence: TGTGCCAGCAGTGCGTCGGACATCTCCTCCTACGAGCAGTACTTC. It yields the protein CASSASDISSYEQYF.

As for this clonotype: A read error is possible here, since a much larger clone lies one base away. This chain links TRBV12-3 or TRBV12-4 with TRBJ2-1; 9 positions agree with TRBD2. The CDR3 loop spans 16 amino acids. CDR3 loop: CASSLYGGGEYNEHFF. In nucleotides, the CDR3 is TGTGCCAGCAGTTTATATGGCGGGGGGGAATACAATGAGCATTTCTTC.

This clonotype was counted many times. V usage is TRBV12-3 or TRBV12-4 and J usage is TRBJ1-6; 9 bases line up with TRBD1. V trimming: 6 bases; J trimming: 13 bases; junction bases outside the gene matches: 7. The CDR3 length is 13 residues. CDR3 in DNA: TGTGCCAGCAGAGGGACAGGGAAGTTCCCCCTCCACTTT. It yields the protein CASRGTGKFPLHF.

This clonotype was seen at least ten times. The rearrangement uses TRBV20-1 and TRBJ1-6, with unresolved D. The CDR3 is 13 residues long. CDR1 is DFQATT, CDR2 SNEGSKA, per germline (reference sequence). Between the trimmed V and J ends, which lost 7 bases and 0 bases, there was a span of 7 bases. In nucleotides, the CDR3 is TGCAGTGTACAGAGCTCCTATAATTCACCCCTCCACTTT. Its protein is CSVQSSYNSPLHF.